These 25 T cell receptor beta chains originate from one sample sequenced in a study of T cell repertoires in cytomegalovirus infection. TCRdb independently ran MiXCR on the reads; one entry per CDR3 protein. The data contain some 680,000 distinct CDR3 sequences, less than 40% of them singletons. The sample taken for sequencing was PBMCs. These receptors all come from a human donor in good health (CMV status not recorded). Some clones in this sample may be carry-over from other donors' samples.

This rearrangement joins TRBV12-3 or TRBV12-4 to TRBJ2-7; 11 bases fit TRBD2. After removal of 6 bases from V and 3 bases from J, the junction contained 7 bases not matched to a gene. The CDR3 totals 15 residues. CDR3 nucleotide sequence: TGTGCCAGCAGGGATAGCGGGAGGGCTTACTACGAGCAGTACTTC. It encodes CASRDSGRAYYEQYF.

V and J are TRBV12-5 and TRBJ1-2; 7 nucleotides agree with TRBD1. Looked up from germline, CDR1 is LGHNT and CDR2 is FRNRAP. The CDR3 covers 15 residues. V trimming: 0 bases; J trimming: 4 bases; junction bases outside the gene matches: 5. This CDR3 is CASGLVGTDSYGYTF. For the CDR3, the DNA is TGTGCTAGTGGTTTGGTAGGGACAGATAGCTATGGCTACACCTTC.

The chain employs TRBV20-1 and TRBJ1-5; 8 bases agree with TRBD1. In germline, CDR1 is DFQATT, CDR2 SNEGSKA (reference sequence). CDR3 length equals 15 residues. Losses at the gene ends were 5 bases for V and 1 base for J; bases not matched to a gene: 7. This chain's CDR3 is CSALLDRGSNQPQHF. For the CDR3, the DNA is TGCAGTGCTCTCCTTGACAGGGGAAGCAATCAGCCCCAGCATTTT.

This clonotype was detected only a few times. This chain joins TRBV5-1 and TRBJ2-7, with D possibly matching TRBD2 (5 bases). V was shortened by 0 bases and J by 5 bases, with 6 bases between the two germline ends. This CDR3 is built from 12 residues. The V gene's germline CDR1 is SGHRS and CDR2 YFSETQ. CDR3 sequence (DNA): TGCGCCAGCAGCTTGGACGGGGACGAGCAGTACTTC. It codes for CASSLDGDEQYF.

This clonotype has just a few counts. The chain combines TRBV2 with TRBJ2-7; TRBD1 aligns across 7 bases. Germline assignment: CDR1 SNHLY and CDR2 FYNNEI. The CDR3 sequence is 14 residues long. Trimming took 7 bases from V and 1 from J; bases not matched to a gene: 7. The CDR3 coding sequence is TGTGCCAGCACCCGAGGGGGACAGTCCTACGAGCAGTACTTC. Translated, it gives CASTRGGQSYEQYF.

The CDR3 sequence is CASSLVQGFQPQHF. Written as DNA, the CDR3 is TGTGCCAGCAGCTTAGTCCAGGGGTTCCAGCCCCAGCATTTT. The rearrangement joins TRBV11-2 to TRBJ1-5, with a possible D match to TRBD1 (6 bases). Trimming took 1 base from V and 7 from J, leaving 11 bases between them. Germline CDR1 SGHAT, CDR2 FQNNGV. The CDR3 loop spans 14 amino acids.

This clonotype was seen ten or more times. The chain couples TRBV7-2 to TRBJ2-2; unclear D gene. Germline CDR1 reads SGHTA; CDR2 reads FQGNSA. Trimming took off 8 bases at V and 7 bases at J, with 5 bases between the two ends. This CDR3 has 10 amino acids. This CDR3 reads CASSGGELFF. Here the CDR3 DNA reads TGTGCCAGCTCTGGCGGGGAGCTGTTTTTT.

The rearrangement uses TRBV6-2 or TRBV6-3 and TRBJ1-6, with D possibly being TRBD1 (5 bases). The CDR3 loop spans 16 amino acids. CDR1 and CDR2 from the germline V gene are MNHEY and SVGEGT. V was pared by 0 bases and J by 9 bases, with 15 bases between. The CDR3 spells CASSYSPKGRSSPLHF. The CDR3 nucleotides are TGTGCCAGCAGTTACTCTCCCAAGGGACGGAGTTCACCCCTCCACTTT.

This clonotype was seen a few times. The V gene is TRBV7-9, the J gene TRBJ2-1; 7 positions agree with TRBD1. There are 14 residues in the CDR3. The ends lost 4 bases at V and 7 bases at J; junction bases unmatched: 7. Germline CDR1 is SEHNR and CDR2 is FQNEAQ (reference sequence). CDR3 protein: CASSSSGGPNEQFF. The CDR3, as DNA: TGTGCCAGCAGCTCTTCAGGGGGTCCGAATGAGCAGTTCTTC. Full variable domain (rest looked up from reference TRBV7-9 and TRBJ2-1): DTGVSQNPRHKITKRGQNVTFRCDPISEHNRLYWYRQTLGQGPEFLTYFQNEAQLEKSRLLSDRFSAERPKGSFSTLEIQRTEQGDSAMYLCASSSSGGPNEQFFGPGTRLTVL.

This clonotype was counted between two and nine times. V and J are TRBV5-1 and TRBJ1-1; no reliable D call. CDR1 is SGHRS and CDR2 is YFSETQ in the germline V gene. CDR3 length: 15 residues. Trimming took off 4 bases at V and 0 bases at J, with 13 bases between the two ends. In nucleotides, the CDR3 is TGCGCCAGCAGCGGATCGGGCGGTTTGAACACTGAAGCTTTCTTT. Its protein product is CASSGSGGLNTEAFF.

The chain links TRBV7-2 to TRBJ1-5, with D tentatively TRBD1 (6 bases). Trimming pared 10 bases from V and 7 bases from J, leaving 20 bases between. Germline loops: CDR1 SGHTA, CDR2 FQGNSA. CDR3 length equals 14 residues. CDR3 bases: TGTGCCATCAGACCACCGGGGGGCTACCAGCCCCAGCATTTT. This encodes CAIRPPGGYQPQHF. Variable domain in full (rest from reference TRBV7-2 and TRBJ1-5): GAGVSQSPSNKVTEKGKDVELRCDPISGHTALYWYRQSLGQGLEFLIYFQGNSAPDKSGLPSDRFSAERTGGSVSTLTIQRTQQEDSAVYLCAIRPPGGYQPQHFGDGTRLSIL.

The rearrangement uses TRBV20-1 and TRBJ2-1; TRBD2 is a possible D gene (6 bases). The CDR3 totals 14 residues. V was cut by 5 bases and J by 3 bases, with 14 bases left in between. Germline CDR1 reads DFQATT; CDR2 reads SNEGSKA (reference sequence). The CDR3 bases are TGCAGTGCTGCCCCGGGGGTTAACTACAATGAGCAGTTCTTC. Its translation is CSAAPGVNYNEQFF.

The CDR3 region is CASKKTSGRYEQFF. The CDR3 nucleotides are TGTGCCAGCAAGAAGACTAGCGGTCGGTATGAGCAGTTCTTC. This sequence joins TRBV6-4 and TRBJ2-1; 9 bases map to TRBD2. With 7 bases clipped from V and 8 bases from J, the junction kept 9 bases outside the gene matches. CDR3 length: 14 residues. Germline lookup yields CDR1 MRHNA and CDR2 SNTAGT.

This clonotype was seen more than once but under ten times. The chain links TRBV6-6 to TRBJ1-4, with D uncertain. In germline, CDR1 is MNHNY, CDR2 SVGAGI (reference sequence). The CDR3 runs 15 residues. V gave up 2 bases and J gave up 5 bases, with 12 bases separating them. The CDR3: CASSYGQRKNEKLFF. CDR3 nucleotide sequence: TGTGCCAGCAGTTACGGGCAGCGAAAGAATGAAAAACTGTTTTTT.

This clonotype was detected only a few times. The chain links TRBV28 to TRBJ1-1; D might be TRBD1 (6 bases). Germline loops: CDR1 MDHEN, CDR2 SYDVKM. V lost 5 bases and J 7 bases, leaving 17 bases between the germline ends. The CDR3 consists of 14 residues. CDR3 sequence reads: CASSLRGAQVEAFF. DNA of the CDR3: TGTGCCAGCAGTCTCCGGGGGGCGCAGGTTGAAGCTTTCTTT.

Written as DNA, the CDR3 is TGTGCCAGCAGCATGGTACCGGGACAGGGGCGGCATCAGCCCCAGCATTTT. Protein product: CASSMVPGQGRHQPQHF. The chain has TRBV28 and TRBJ1-5; 10 bases line up with TRBD1. The CDR3 is 17 residues long. V lost 6 bases to trimming and J lost 5 bases; unmatched junction nucleotides: 13. Germline V CDR1 and CDR2: MDHEN, SYDVKM.

Ten or more counts support this clonotype. This chain links TRBV7-9 with TRBJ1-2, with D tentatively TRBD1 (5 bases). The germline V gene encodes CDR1 SEHNR and CDR2 FQNEAQ (reference sequence). V was clipped by 5 bases and J by 7 bases, with 17 bases between them. This CDR3 has 14 amino acids. The CDR3 nucleotides read TGTGCCAGCAGCCCGCAGGGAATCCTTTCTGGCTACACCTTC. Its translation is CASSPQGILSGYTF. The full variable domain, in which reference TRBV7-9 and TRBJ1-2 provide the parts outside the CDR3, is DTGVSQNPRHKITKRGQNVTFRCDPISEHNRLYWYRQTLGQGPEFLTYFQNEAQLEKSRLLSDRFSAERPKGSFSTLEIQRTEQGDSAMYLCASSPQGILSGYTFGSGTRLTVV.

For the CDR3, the DNA is TGTGCCACCAGCAGAGAGGGTCAGCGACGGACTGAAGCTTTCTTT. This sequence encodes CATSREGQRRTEAFF. This rearrangement joins TRBV15 to TRBJ1-1; D is undetermined. Germline values: CDR1 LNHNV, CDR2 YYDKDF (reference sequence). V lost 0 bases and J 5 bases, leaving 13 bases between the germline ends. There are 15 residues in the CDR3.

This clonotype was recorded at least ten times. This chain uses TRBV7-2 with TRBJ2-3; D gene uncertain. Germline-derived CDR1 and CDR2 are SGHTA and FQGNSA. V shed 1 base and J shed 2 bases, with 10 bases lying between them. The CDR3 is made up of 15 amino acids. The CDR3 coding sequence is TGTGCCAGCAGCTTAGTTCGAAGGAACACAGATACGCAGTATTTT. Translated: CASSLVRRNTDTQYF.

The chain joins TRBV7-9 to TRBJ2-5; 9 bases are shared with TRBD1. Germline CDR1 reads SEHNR; CDR2 reads FQNEAQ (reference sequence). V shed 6 bases and J 1 base; nucleotides not matched to a gene: 9. The CDR3 runs to 16 residues. For the CDR3, the DNA is TGTGCCAGCAGGAGGGACAGGGTATCGCCCCAAGAGACCCAGTACTTC. Translating it yields CASRRDRVSPQETQYF.

This clonotype was counted between two and nine times. The chain joins TRBV28 to TRBJ2-5; 12 nucleotides match TRBD2. The junction had 3 bases not matched to a gene; V was cut back by 7 bases and J by 0 bases. CDR1 MDHEN and CDR2 SYDVKM come from the germline V gene. The CDR3 sequence is 15 residues long. CDR3 region: CASNGLAGNQETQYF. Written as DNA, the CDR3 is TGTGCCAGCAACGGACTAGCGGGGAACCAAGAGACCCAGTACTTC.

This clonotype was detected ten times or more. The chain is built from TRBV7-9 and TRBJ1-2, with D uncertain. The CDR3 covers 12 residues. From germline, CDR1 is SEHNR and CDR2 FQNEAQ (reference sequence). Trimming stripped 5 bases from V and 0 bases from J, with 4 bases between. The CDR3 DNA is TGTGCCAGCAGCCCCACTAACTATGGCTACACCTTC. This encodes CASSPTNYGYTF.

J is TRBJ2-4 and V is TRBV28, with D perhaps matching TRBD1 (5 bases). Trimming stripped 5 bases from V and 4 bases from J, with 15 bases between. The CDR3 totals 15 residues. CDR1 is MDHEN and CDR2 is SYDVKM in the germline V gene. The CDR3 reads CASSPDSVGKNIQYF. CDR3 coding DNA: TGTGCCAGCAGTCCCGACAGTGTCGGGAAAAACATTCAGTACTTC.

V is TRBV6-6 and J is TRBJ1-2, with TRBD1 as a possible D gene (5 bases). From germline, CDR1 is MNHNY and CDR2 SVGAGI (reference sequence). The CDR3 is 16 amino acids. The V end lost 6 bases, the J end lost 4 bases, and 21 bases lay between the germline ends. The CDR3: CASRGTTDSQSYGYTF. In DNA form, the CDR3 reads TGTGCCAGCAGGGGAACGACAGACTCCCAATCCTATGGCTACACCTTC.

The chain links TRBV4-1 to TRBJ2-7, with 7 bases that match TRBD2. Germline lookup yields CDR1 MGHRA and CDR2 YSYEKL. CDR3 length equals 16 residues. V gave up 1 base and J gave up 0 bases; unmatched junction bases: 6. The CDR3 nucleotides are TGCGCCAGCAGCCAAGGATGGGGGGGGAGCTCCTACGAGCAGTACTTC. Protein sequence: CASSQGWGGSSYEQYF.